This T cell receptor (beta chain) was identified during a study of blood T cell repertoires in COVID-19. The authors' processing: Nucleated cell counts were estimated from reference gene primer amplification. Clones were sequenced by immunoSEQ multiplex PCR, and TCRdb holds only the in-frame ones, with some missing. The V and J calls and clone size come from that table; D and trimming were worked out from the DNA. The table shows over 100,000 clones, with around nine tenths occurring only once. In this sample, this clone turned up once. Per germline, CDR1 MNHEY and CDR2 SVGEGT. The CDR3 runs 14 residues. V was trimmed by 6 bases and J by 2 bases, leaving 10 bases between them.

The sample comprised peripheral blood. This TCR was sampled from a man aged 35-49 years with acute or convalescent COVID-19. The gene calls are TRBV6-2 or TRBV6-3 and TRBJ2-2, with D possibly TRBD2 on 6 matching bases. CDR3 sequence (DNA): TGTGCCAGCAGCCGAACTAGCAACACCGGGGAGCTGTTTTTT. Translated, it gives CASSRTSNTGELFF.